This T cell receptor beta chain was obtained from a study of T cell responses to AZD1222 COVID-19 vaccine. Regarding the study as a whole: Two AZD1222 administrations were followed by greater Spike-specific TCR breadth and depth. Nearly half of unique spike-specific TCRs reportedly avoided B.1.351 and B.1.1.7 mutated regions. Females made up more of the donors, who were largely white British, and clonal diversity may have come out too low. With dominance at 160-218 and 743-854, vaccine-associated CD4 TCRs spanned spike.

A note on this clone: The antigen is not known.

The V and J ends lost 4 bases and 2 bases respectively, with 29 bases between them. The germline CDR1 and CDR2 sequences are SGHVS and FNYEAQ. This CDR3 contains 20 residues. Generated by immunoSEQ multiplex PCR, the TCRdb table keeps only in-frame clones and is missing some. The sample contains some 84,000 clones, 80% to 90% of which appear only once. This clonotype was obtained from an adult in good health. Sequenced here: peripheral blood, sampled on day 0 of AZD1222 vaccination. The genes are TRBV7-6 and TRBJ2-5, with D possibly called TRBD1 or TRBD2 (6 bases each). This chain's CDR3 is CASSSPGAEILGALQETQYF. As DNA, the CDR3 is TGTGCCAGCAGCTCGCCGGGGGCCGAGATCCTGGGTGCCCTTCAAGAGACCCAGTACTTC.